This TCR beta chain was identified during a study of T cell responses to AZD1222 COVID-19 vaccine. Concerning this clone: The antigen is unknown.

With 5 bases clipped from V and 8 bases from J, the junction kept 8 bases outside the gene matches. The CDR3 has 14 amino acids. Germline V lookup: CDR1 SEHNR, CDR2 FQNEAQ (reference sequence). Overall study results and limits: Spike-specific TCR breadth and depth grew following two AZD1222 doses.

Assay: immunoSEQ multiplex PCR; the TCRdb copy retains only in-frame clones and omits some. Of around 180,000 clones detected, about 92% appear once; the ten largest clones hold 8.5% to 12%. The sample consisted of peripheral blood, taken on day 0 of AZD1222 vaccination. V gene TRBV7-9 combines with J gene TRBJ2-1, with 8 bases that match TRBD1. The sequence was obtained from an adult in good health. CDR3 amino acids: CASSPWTGWDEQFF. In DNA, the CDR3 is TGTGCCAGCAGCCCTTGGACAGGGTGGGATGAGCAGTTCTTC. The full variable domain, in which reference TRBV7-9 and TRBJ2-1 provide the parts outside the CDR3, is DTGVSQNPRHKITKRGQNVTFRCDPISEHNRLYWYRQTLGQGPEFLTYFQNEAQLEKSRLLSDRFSAERPKGSFSTLEIQRTEQGDSAMYLCASSPWTGWDEQFFGPGTRLTVL.